Listed below are T cell receptor beta chains from one sample, sequenced in a study of cytomegalovirus exposure and HLA in healthy donors. TCRdb keeps only in-frame clones here, not all; method: immunoSEQ multiplex PCR. The sample carries about 150,000 clones, around 78% recorded once. The sample taken for sequencing was PBMCs. The receptors come from a female donor in good health and CMV-seropositive. Each CDR3 is given with its conserved first and last residue. The D gene is left open where the match is weak. Rows give clone size only sometimes, using once, few, many, or a class for an expanded clone.

V,J,size,D,DNA,CDR3
TRBV11-3,TRBJ1-1,NA,TRBD1,TGTGCCAGCAGCACGGGACAGGGATCCACTGAAGCTTTCTTT,CASSTGQGSTEAFF
TRBV9,TRBJ2-5,NA,TRBD2,TGTGCCAGCAGCATGGGGGGGGAGGGAAGCGAGACCCAGTACTTC,CASSMGGEGSETQYF
TRBV7-2,TRBJ2-7,NA,TRBD2,TGTGCCAGCAGCTTAGATGGCCTAGCGGGGATAGGAGAGCAGTACTTC,CASSLDGLAGIGEQYF
TRBV6-1,TRBJ2-1,NA,NA,TGTGCCAGCACTACTGAATTGAATGAGCAGTTCTTC,CASTTELNEQFF
TRBV18,TRBJ2-7,NA,TRBD1,TGTGCCAGCTCACAACGTGGACAGGGGGGAATCTACGAGCAGTACTTC,CASSQRGQGGIYEQYF
TRBV2,TRBJ2-5,NA,NA,TGTGCCAGCAGTGAAAGGCTAGGAGAGACCCAGTACTTC,CASSERLGETQYF
TRBV11-2,TRBJ2-1,NA,TRBD2,TGTGCCAGCAGCTTAGAAGCGGGAGAGGGTAATGAGCAGTTCTTC,CASSLEAGEGNEQFF
TRBV4-1,TRBJ2-3,NA,TRBD2,TGCGCCAGCAGCCAAGCGCTAGCGGGAGTCGGCGGTACGCAGTATTTT,CASSQALAGVGGTQYF
TRBV29-1,TRBJ2-2,NA,NA,TGCAGCGCGGGATCCGGGGAGCTGTTTTTT,CSAGSGELFF
TRBV11-2,TRBJ2-7,NA,NA,TGTGCCAGCAGCTTATCCCAGGGGATAGGGTACGAGCAGTACTTC,CASSLSQGIGYEQYF
TRBV5-1,TRBJ1-1,NA,NA,TGCGCCAGCAGCTTGTCAGTGAACACTGAAGCTTTCTTT,CASSLSVNTEAFF
TRBV28,TRBJ1-5,once,NA,TGTGCCAGCAGTCTGCGACAGTACTATCAGCCCCAGCATTTT,CASSLRQYYQPQHF
TRBV18,TRBJ1-5,NA,NA,TGTGCCAGCTCACCCGGGGGACCGCCCCAGCATTTT,CASSPGGPPQHF
TRBV5-1,TRBJ2-5,NA,NA,TGCGCCAGCAGCTTGGTGCGGGGACAAGAGACCCAGTACTTC,CASSLVRGQETQYF
TRBV7-9,TRBJ2-2,NA,NA,TGTGCCAGCAGCCTCCTTTCGGGGGGCTACACCGGGGAGCTGTTTTTT,CASSLLSGGYTGELFF
TRBV5-1,TRBJ2-1,NA,NA,TGCGCCAGCAGCCGTGGGAATGTAGAGGGCAATGAGCAGTTCTTC,CASSRGNVEGNEQFF
TRBV7-9,TRBJ1-6,NA,TRBD1,TGTGCCAGCAGCTTAGTGGAGGGACAGGGTTCTGAGGTCCTCCACTTT,CASSLVEGQGSEVLHF
TRBV10-1,TRBJ2-5,NA,TRBD1,TGCGCCAGCAGTGAGATGGCAGGGGGCGTAGAGACCCAGTACTTC,CASSEMAGGVETQYF
TRBV27,TRBJ1-4,NA,NA,TGTGCCAGCCGAGAGGGCCTGAGGGATGAAAAACTGTTTTTT,CASREGLRDEKLFF
TRBV27,TRBJ2-1,few,NA,TGTGCCAGCAGCCGGTCCGGGGGAAGTGGCTACAATGAGCAGTTCTTC,CASSRSGGSGYNEQFF